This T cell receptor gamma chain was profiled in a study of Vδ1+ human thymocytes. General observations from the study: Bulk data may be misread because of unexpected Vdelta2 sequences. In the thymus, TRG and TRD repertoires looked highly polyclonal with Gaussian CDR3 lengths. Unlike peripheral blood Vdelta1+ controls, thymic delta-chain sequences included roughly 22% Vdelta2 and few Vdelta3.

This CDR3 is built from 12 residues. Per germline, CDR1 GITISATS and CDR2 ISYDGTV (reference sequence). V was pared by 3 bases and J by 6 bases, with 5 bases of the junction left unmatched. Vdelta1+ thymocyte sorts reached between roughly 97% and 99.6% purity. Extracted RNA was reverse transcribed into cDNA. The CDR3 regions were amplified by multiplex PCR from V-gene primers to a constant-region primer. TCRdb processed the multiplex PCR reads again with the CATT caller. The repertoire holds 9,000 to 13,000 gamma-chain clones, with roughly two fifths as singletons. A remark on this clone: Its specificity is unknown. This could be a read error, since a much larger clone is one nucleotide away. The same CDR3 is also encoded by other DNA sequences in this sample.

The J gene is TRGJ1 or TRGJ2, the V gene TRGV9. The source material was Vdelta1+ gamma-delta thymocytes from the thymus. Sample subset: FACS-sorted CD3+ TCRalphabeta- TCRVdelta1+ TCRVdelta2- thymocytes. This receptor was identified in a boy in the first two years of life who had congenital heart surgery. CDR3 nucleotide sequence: TGTGCCTTGTGGGAGTTGCGTTATAAGAAACTCTTT. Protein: CALWELRYKKLF.